This TCR beta chain was profiled in a study of blood T cell repertoires in COVID-19. As processed by the authors: For nucleated cells, counts were estimated from reference gene primer amplification. Libraries were prepared by immunoSEQ multiplex PCR; TCRdb keeps only in-frame clonotypes and omits some of them. V, J and clone size derive from that table, while D and trimming were established from the DNA sequence. The repertoire holds around 370,000 clones, with 88% as singletons. The CDR3 runs 17 residues. With 3 bases clipped from V and 2 bases from J, the junction kept 10 bases outside the gene matches. CDR1 and CDR2 from the germline V gene are SNHLY and FYNNEI. This study enrolled people aged about 18 to 95 from 24 US geographic areas. The study counted Cohort 3 donors as recovered given two negative PCRs, clearance, or symptom resolution.

The specimen sequenced was PBMCs or T cells enriched from blood (not recorded which). This TCR came from a woman in her late teens or twenties who had recovered from COVID-19. V and J are TRBV2 and TRBJ2-7, with 10 bases fitting TRBD2. The CDR3 spells CASSEEAGGPIPYEQYF. In DNA form, the CDR3 reads TGTGCCAGCAGTGAGGAAGCGGGGGGGCCTATTCCCTACGAGCAGTACTTC.